One sample yielded the 13 T cell receptor beta chains listed below, sequenced in a study of blood T cells in healthy people across ages. Using a J-beta primer mix together with a sample-barcoded 5' primer, a second PCR was run for roughly 6 to 12 cycles. MiXCR, applied by TCRdb to the 5' RACE reads, yields one record per CDR3 protein. The table includes 600,000 to 800,000 distinct CDR3 sequences, approximately 52% detected once. The sequencing sample was made of blood. The origin of the receptors is a woman older than 75 in good health.

The table lists this clonotype with a few counts. A single base separates this from a much larger clone, so it may be a read error. The genes are TRBV6-5 and TRBJ2-7; TRBD2 is a possible D gene (6 bases). Germline V gives CDR1 MNHEY, CDR2 SVGAGI. CDR3 length: 15 residues. Trimming stripped 2 bases from V and 2 bases from J, with 13 bases between. Here the CDR3 DNA reads TGTGCCAGCAGTTACGAGGGAGCGGGCCCCTACGAGCAGTACTTC. Encoded protein: CASSYEGAGPYEQYF.

This clonotype has at least ten counts. J is TRBJ2-1 and V is TRBV12-3 or TRBV12-4; TRBD1 is a possible D gene (6 bases). Deletions cut 6 bases from V and 9 bases from J, with 15 bases between. This CDR3 contains 13 residues. Here the CDR3 DNA reads TGTGCCAGCAGACAGGGCAGGGTCGGTGAGCAGTTCTTC. Protein sequence: CASRQGRVGEQFF.

This chain links TRBV25-1 with TRBJ1-2; no reliable D call. V dropped 7 bases and J dropped 4 bases, with 10 bases sitting between them. CDR3 length equals 12 residues. From germline, CDR1 is MGHDK and CDR2 SYGVNS. CDR3 sequence reads: CASNDTFYGYTF. The CDR3 DNA reads TGTGCCAGCAATGACACGTTCTATGGCTACACCTTC.

This chain links TRBV29-1 with TRBJ2-7; D is possibly TRBD1 or TRBD2 (5 bases each). Germline V gene sequence: CDR1 SQVTM, CDR2 ANQGSEA. Between the trimmed V and J ends, which lost 6 bases and 3 bases, there was a span of 18 bases. This CDR3 has 14 amino acids. For the CDR3, the DNA is TGCAGCGTGGCCCCCTGGGACGGCTACTACGAGCAGTACTTC. It yields the protein CSVAPWDGYYEQYF.

J is TRBJ1-3 and V is TRBV7-2; a weak D match, TRBD1 (6 bases). The CDR3 contains 11 residues. Germline values: CDR1 SGHTA, CDR2 FQGNSA. V was cut by 5 bases and J by 15 bases, with 14 bases left in between. The chain's CDR3 is CASSARTEEYF. The CDR3 nucleotides read TGTGCCAGCAGCGCGCGGACAGAAGAATATTTT.

This clonotype was observed many times. The chain carries TRBV5-1 and TRBJ2-1, with D unclear. This CDR3 region has 13 residues. V was trimmed by 4 bases and J by 3 bases, leaving 8 bases between them. Germline CDR1 reads SGHRS; CDR2 reads YFSETQ. CDR3 nucleotide sequence: TGCGCCAGCAGCCCCATGGGCTACAATGAGCAGTTCTTC. Its protein is CASSPMGYNEQFF.

The sample holds many counts of this clonotype. This chain links TRBV5-1 with TRBJ2-7, with 11 bases aligning to TRBD2. CDR3 size: 16 residues. Germline V lookup: CDR1 SGHRS, CDR2 YFSETQ. V gave up 0 bases and J gave up 4 bases; unmatched junction bases: 6. The CDR3 protein is CASSLAQTSGKYEQYF. As DNA, the CDR3 is TGCGCCAGCAGCTTGGCCCAGACTAGCGGGAAATACGAGCAGTACTTC.

This clonotype was seen a handful of times. The chain couples TRBV21-1 to TRBJ2-1; TRBD1, the D gene given by the table, was not confirmed from the DNA. TRBV21-1 is flagged as a pseudogene. This CDR3 region has 15 residues. In DNA form, the CDR3 reads TGTGCCAGCAGCAAAGACGGACAGAAGGAATATGAGCAGTTCTTC. Its translation is CASSKDGQKEYEQFF.

The chain combines TRBV2 with TRBJ2-3, with D perhaps matching TRBD2 (5 bases). The CDR3 runs to 13 residues. The germline V gene has CDR1 SNHLY and CDR2 FYNNEI. Trimming shortened V by 3 bases and J by 5 bases, and 9 bases separated the two germline ends. The CDR3 nucleotides read TGTGCCAGCAGTGATCGAACTAGAGATACGCAGTATTTT. This translates into CASSDRTRDTQYF.

As regards this clonotype: This sequence may be a read error, since a much larger clone differs from it by one base. This sequence joins TRBV9 and TRBJ2-7; D uncertain. The germline V and J ends were trimmed by 2 bases and 7 bases, with 16 bases remaining between them. The CDR3 totals 14 residues. Germline loops: CDR1 SGDLS, CDR2 YYNGEE. CDR3 residues: CASSVDKLYNEQYF. CDR3 DNA: TGTGCCAGCAGCGTTGATAAACTCTACAATGAGCAGTACTTC.

J is TRBJ2-1 and V is TRBV28, with D perhaps being TRBD1 or TRBD2 (6 bases each). The end of the DNA aligns better with TRBJ2-7, so the J call may be wrong. The germline V gene encodes CDR1 MDHEN and CDR2 SYDVKM. CDR3 size: 12 residues. The CDR3 spells CASGGLYNEQYF. The CDR3 region has the DNA TGTGCCAGCGGGGGGCTTTACAATGAGCAGTACTTC.

This clonotype was detected only a few times. The rearrangement joins TRBV5-5 to TRBJ2-5; TRBD2 is a possible D gene (6 bases). From germline, CDR1 is SGHKS and CDR2 YYEKEE (reference sequence). V gave up 4 bases and J gave up 2 bases, with 18 bases separating them. This CDR3 has 16 amino acids. CDR3 residues: CASSLQLRRAQETQYF. For the CDR3, the DNA is TGTGCCAGCAGCCTCCAACTCAGGAGGGCTCAAGAGACCCAGTACTTC.

The chain combines TRBV11-2 with TRBJ1-2; D is perhaps TRBD1 (6 bases). Trimming stripped 2 bases from V and 6 bases from J, with 10 bases between. The germline gives CDR1 SGHAT, CDR2 FQNNGV. The CDR3 length is 13 residues. The CDR3 region is CASSLTGPDGYTF. The DNA for the CDR3 is TGTGCCAGCAGCTTAACAGGGCCTGATGGCTACACCTTC.